These T cell receptor beta chains were read from a single sample in a study of OX40 agonist ivuxolimab in advanced cancers. Assay: immunoSEQ multiplex PCR; the TCRdb copy retains only in-frame clones and omits some. The profile shows roughly 48,000 clones, about 85% of them singletons. The sample was CD4+ or CD8+ T cells sorted from blood, taken in a trial of the OX40 agonist ivuxolimab. These receptors all stem from an adult with an advanced solid tumor such as melanoma, head and neck, liver or kidney cancer. CDR3s include the opening cysteine and the closing phenylalanine or tryptophan. A D gene is named only where the DNA matches it firmly.

J gene	V gene	D gene	CDR3 protein
TRBJ2-7	TRBV28	TRBD1	CASSGADRGTYEQYF
TRBJ2-3	TRBV5-1	TRBD2	CASSLGLAGGRISTDTQYF
TRBJ2-5	TRBV19	TRBD1	CASSPRGQGETQYF
TRBJ2-3	TRBV6-5	.	CASSSRGRTADTQYF
TRBJ2-1	TRBV11-2	.	CASSLAFSQFF
TRBJ2-1	TRBV7-2	.	CASSPSGSQYNEQFF
TRBJ2-7	TRBV19	TRBD1	CATKGPQGAGEQYF
TRBJ2-2	TRBV19	TRBD2	CASRTSGTGELFF
TRBJ2-7	TRBV5-1	.	CASSLGSSWDSYEQYF
TRBJ1-4	TRBV6-1	.	CASRDSVNEKLFF
TRBJ1-1	TRBV11-3	.	CASPGNTEAFF
TRBJ2-4	TRBV10-3	.	CAAGRDIQYF
TRBJ1-2	TRBV18	.	CASSPSSSRGSYGYTF
TRBJ1-2	TRBV5-4	.	CASSSGGRGYGYTF
TRBJ1-3	TRBV11-2	.	CASSLGGGHSGNTIYF
TRBJ2-5	TRBV6-1	.	CASIEGGGETQYF